Below, 6 T cell receptor beta chains from the same sample are listed, as sequenced in a study of OX40 agonist ivuxolimab in advanced cancers. Using immunoSEQ multiplex PCR, the repertoire was profiled, and TCRdb retains in-frame clones only, with some absent. The repertoire includes about 81,000 clones, about 86% of them detected once, and more than 6% sits in the top ten. The source was CD4+ or CD8+ T cells sorted from blood, collected in a trial of the OX40 agonist ivuxolimab. These receptors all come from an adult with an advanced solid tumor such as melanoma, head and neck, liver or kidney cancer.

This chain uses TRBV5-1 with TRBJ1-1; a weak D match, TRBD1 (6 bases). Germline V lookup: CDR1 SGHRS, CDR2 YFSETQ. V was pared by 4 bases and J by 3 bases, with 31 bases between. CDR3 size: 20 residues. Here the CDR3 reads CASSPGLAGGGRILDTEAFF. CDR3 nucleotides: TGCGCCAGCAGCCCGGGACTAGCGGGGGGCGGGCGGATTTTGGACACTGAAGCTTTCTTT.

The J gene is TRBJ2-7, the V gene TRBV18; no firm D call. There are 12 residues in the CDR3. CDR1 and CDR2 from the germline V gene are KGHSH and LQKENI. Between the trimmed V and J ends, which lost 3 bases and 0 bases, there was a span of 3 bases. CDR3 sequence (DNA): TGTGCCAGCTCACCCGGCTCCTACGAGCAGTACTTC. Translated, it gives CASSPGSYEQYF.

This chain uses TRBV5-1 with TRBJ1-2, with a tentative D call TRBD1 (5 bases). The length of the CDR3 is 12 residues. V lost 0 bases and J 8 bases, leaving 8 bases between the germline ends. Germline assignment: CDR1 SGHRS and CDR2 YFSETQ. DNA of the CDR3: TGCGCCAGCAGCTTGGAGCAGGGCGGCTACACCTTC. This encodes CASSLEQGGYTF.

The chain uses TRBV7-6 and TRBJ2-1; either TRBD1 or TRBD2 may fit D (5 bases each). Germline CDR1 reads SGHVS; CDR2 reads FNYEAQ. The CDR3 is 15 amino acids. Trimming stripped 8 bases from V and 7 bases from J, with 21 bases between. The CDR3 is CASHEGLSLGNEQFF. The DNA for the CDR3 is TGTGCCAGCCATGAGGGGCTCTCGTTAGGGAATGAGCAGTTCTTC.

The V gene is TRBV30, the J gene TRBJ2-3; D unclear. Trimming shortened V by 5 bases and J by 2 bases, and 8 bases separated the two germline ends. CDR1 is GTSNPN and CDR2 is SVGIG in the germline V gene (reference sequence). The CDR3 is 12 amino acids. In nucleotides, the CDR3 is TGTGCCTGGGGGATGACCACAGATACGCAGTATTTT. As protein: CAWGMTTDTQYF.

The V call is TRBV12-5, the J call TRBJ1-1; D is unclear. The germline CDR1 and CDR2 sequences are LGHNT and FRNRAP. The CDR3 covers 13 residues. The V and J ends lost 5 bases and 0 bases respectively, with 7 bases between them. CDR3 bases: TGTGCTAGTGGTGCCAATATGAACACTGAAGCTTTCTTT. Its translation: CASGANMNTEAFF. The full variable domain, its missing parts supplied by reference TRBV12-5 and TRBJ1-1, is DARVTQTPRHKVTEMGQEVTMRCQPILGHNTVFWYRQTMMQGLELLAYFRNRAPLDDSGMPKDRFSAEMPDATLATLKIQPSEPRDSAVYFCASGANMNTEAFFGQGTRLTVV.